The 8 T cell receptor beta chains below all came from one sample that was sequenced in a study of CD8+ T cells in alopecia areata. Extracted RNA was reverse transcribed, and the resulting cDNA served as sequencing template. The repertoire was sequenced with immunoSEQ multiplex PCR; TCRdb's copy has only in-frame clones and lacks some. The table shows about 150,000 clones, with more than 45% occurring only once. The specimen was CD8+ T cells sorted from blood, collected at week 0. All receptors derive from a human donor with alopecia areata.

This clone was counted a few times. The chain recombines TRBV4-1 with TRBJ1-5; D gene ambiguous. The CDR3 covers 16 residues. Deletions cut 0 bases from V and 7 bases from J, with 16 bases between. CDR1 is MGHRA and CDR2 is YSYEKL in the germline V gene. CDR3 coding DNA: TGCGCCAGCAGCCAAGAAATTTCCGGGAGCCTGCAGCCCCAGCATTTT. It yields the protein CASSQEISGSLQPQHF.

The genes are TRBV2 and TRBJ2-3; tentatively, D is TRBD1 (5 bases). Trimming took 1 base from V and 6 from J, leaving 8 bases between them. The CDR3 consists of 13 residues. Germline assignment: CDR1 SNHLY and CDR2 FYNNEI. The CDR3 loop is CASSEVKGDTQYF. The CDR3 DNA follows: TGTGCCAGCAGTGAAGTCAAGGGGGATACGCAGTATTTT.

This sequence joins TRBV5-1 and TRBJ2-3; the D is unclear. Deletions cut 4 bases from V and 5 bases from J, with 8 bases between. Germline CDR1 and CDR2: SGHRS and YFSETQ. This CDR3 contains 12 residues. Here the CDR3 DNA reads TGCGCCAGCAGCCTATTCCTAGATACGCAGTATTTT. Translated: CASSLFLDTQYF.

The chain is built from TRBV4-3 and TRBJ2-7, with 7 bases aligning to TRBD1. Germline trimming cut 0 bases from V and 1 base from J; bases unmatched to any gene: 6. The CDR3 loop spans 16 amino acids. Germline values: CDR1 LGHNA, CDR2 YSLEER. For the CDR3, the DNA is TGCGCCAGCAGCCAAGATTTGACAGGGCCGTCCTACGAGCAGTACTTC. Translation: CASSQDLTGPSYEQYF.

The chain uses TRBV4-3 and TRBJ2-1; the D is unclear. CDR1 LGHNA and CDR2 YSLEER come from the germline V gene. CDR3 length equals 15 residues. V lost 0 bases, J lost 6 bases, and 12 bases lay in between. The CDR3 reads CASSQDRNTANEQFF. For the CDR3, the DNA is TGCGCCAGCAGCCAAGATCGGAACACGGCCAATGAGCAGTTCTTC.

This chain connects TRBV5-6 to TRBJ1-2; D possibly corresponds to TRBD1 (5 bases). The CDR3 has 15 residues. V was shortened by 0 bases and J by 6 bases, with 15 bases between the two germline ends. Germline lookup yields CDR1 SGHDT and CDR2 YYEEEE. The CDR3 bases are TGTGCCAGCAGCTTGGGCGGCAGGGAATTAAATGGCTACACCTTC. Its protein product is CASSLGGRELNGYTF.

The rearrangement joins TRBV4-1 to TRBJ2-1; no clear D. This CDR3 comprises 13 residues. Germline V gene data show CDR1 as MGHRA and CDR2 as YSYEKL. The germline V and J ends were trimmed by 0 bases and 9 bases, with 9 bases remaining between them. CDR3 in amino acids: CASSQDQEIEQFF. In nucleotides, the CDR3 is TGCGCCAGCAGCCAAGATCAGGAGATTGAGCAGTTCTTC.

The chain couples TRBV10-3 to TRBJ1-6, with D unclear. The CDR3 contains 14 residues. Trimming pared 1 base from V and 8 bases from J, leaving 9 bases between. The germline gives CDR1 ENHRY, CDR2 SYGVKD. The chain's CDR3 is CAISEYREDSPLHF. CDR3 bases: TGTGCCATCAGTGAGTACCGGGAGGATTCACCCCTCCACTTT.